This TCR beta chain was identified in a study of blood T cell repertoires in COVID-19 (dated by TCRdb to the early 2020s). The study in broad terms: Collaborator samples came from the United States, Italy and Spain and covered acute and convalescent phases of COVID-19. The prospective study material was composed of cDNA or gDNA derived from T cells, B-cell-depleted T cells, or PBMCs. Deeply sampled blood TCRbeta repertoires from subjects exposed to, actively infected with, or recovered from COVID-19 were included in the dataset. The repertoires were released in a freely available public database intended as a resource for research on the immune response to SARS-CoV-2. Samples were obtained from the ongoing ImmuneRACE study (first 160 participants) and from over 1,000 subjects provided by 6 global collaborators. Sample metadata almost always included a de-identified subject ID, COVID-19 status, age in years and sex. Where available, HLA class I and class II types were taken from metadata supplied by the sample provider and were not determined by assay-based typing.

Overall study outcomes, separate from this receptor: Clinical and demographic metadata were provided uncurated, with the amount varying by source and participant.

In the case of this clone: It has no known antigen specificity. The sample holds no much larger clone one base away, and base qualities are not on file.

TCRbeta CDR3 regions were amplified from genomic DNA using the immunoSEQ Assay, a bias-controlled multiplex PCR. For the original study's pipeline: The number of nucleated cells in each sample was estimated from the amplification of reference gene primers within the assay. To quantify the absolute abundance of each unique TCRbeta CDR3 rearrangement, sequence reads were collapsed and filtered. For each sample, productive Simpson clonality was calculated as the square root of Simpson's diversity index over productive rearrangements. TCRdb obtained this table from immuneACCESS and retained in-frame rearrangements with V and J assigned. These tables miss some clones; where compared with another copy, unresolved V genes account for less than half of the shortfall, and the remainder is unexplained. V and J calls and clone size follow that table, whereas D and trimming were derived from the DNA. For this sample there are approximately 140,000 clones; around 89% appear just once. The ten biggest clones cover approximately 1.3% of the sample.

The CDR3 has 13 amino acids, counting the end cysteine and phenylalanine. Solely the CDR3 DNA is kept, with 39 bases framed from the first base. The germline V gene specifies MDHEN as CDR1 and SYDVKM as CDR2. Participants in the prospective study were enrolled through a virtual design, were aged about 18 to 100 years, and lived in fewer than 30 United States geographic areas. In the prospective study, cohorts were assigned on the basis of participant-reported clinical history obtained from a screening survey and a study questionnaire. Each participant in the prospective study had whole blood, serum and a nasopharyngeal or oropharyngeal swab collected by mobile phlebotomists. Over an approximately 2-month period, participants in the prospective study had the option of providing additional blood draws and questionnaires. Before DNA extraction, blood samples from the prospective study were shipped at room temperature or frozen.

This chain is built from TRBV28 and TRBJ2-5; TRBD1 is a possible D gene, resting on 6 matching bases. This TCR derives from a woman in her thirties with acute COVID-19. Sequencing was carried out using PBMCs or T cells enriched from blood (not recorded which). The bases read TGTGGCAAGAACACAGGGATGGGAGAGACCCAGTACTTC. Protein translation: CGKNTGMGETQYF.